These T cell receptor beta chains were read from a single sample in a study of cytomegalovirus exposure and HLA in healthy donors. The table came from immunoSEQ multiplex PCR; TCRdb's copy has only in-frame clones and leaves some out. The table includes 170,000 or so clones, approximately 80% detected once. The material sequenced was PBMCs. These receptors all come from a woman in her twenties or thirties in good health and CMV-seronegative. Each CDR3 is given with its conserved first and last residue. The order of the fields is V gene, clone size, D gene, J gene, CDR3 protein, CDR3 DNA. D genes are given only for firm matches. Size is omitted from some rows. Given values are once, few, many or a class for expanded clones.

v_call: TRBV2
clone_size: .
d_call: TRBD2
j_call: TRBJ2-2
cdr3_aa: CASSEFGGSNTGELFF
cdr3_nt: TGTGCCAGCAGTGAATTCGGGGGGTCGAACACCGGGGAGCTGTTTTTT

v_call: TRBV10-3
clone_size: once
d_call: .
j_call: TRBJ1-2
cdr3_aa: CAISEEATNYGYTF
cdr3_nt: TGTGCCATCAGTGAGGAGGCTACTAACTATGGCTACACCTTC

v_call: TRBV5-1
clone_size: .
d_call: TRBD1
j_call: TRBJ1-1
cdr3_aa: CASSYGQGTIAFF
cdr3_nt: TGCGCCAGCAGCTATGGACAGGGTACTATTGCTTTCTTT

v_call: TRBV2
clone_size: .
d_call: TRBD1
j_call: TRBJ2-7
cdr3_aa: CARDRVCYEQYF
cdr3_nt: TGTGCCAGAGACAGGGTTTGTTACGAGCAGTACTTC

v_call: TRBV7-9
clone_size: .
d_call: TRBD2
j_call: TRBJ2-5
cdr3_aa: CASSLVPSGAETQYF
cdr3_nt: TGTGCCAGCAGCTTAGTCCCTAGCGGGGCCGAGACCCAGTACTTC

v_call: TRBV20-1
clone_size: once
d_call: .
j_call: TRBJ1-1
cdr3_aa: CSARLASEAFF
cdr3_nt: TGCAGTGCCAGGTTGGCCAGTGAAGCTTTCTTT

v_call: TRBV6-1
clone_size: .
d_call: .
j_call: TRBJ2-7
cdr3_aa: CASSEGGQSYEQYF
cdr3_nt: TGTGCCAGCAGTGAAGGTGGACAGAGCTACGAGCAGTACTTC

v_call: TRBV6-5
clone_size: .
d_call: .
j_call: TRBJ2-5
cdr3_aa: CASSAAGTGQETQYF
cdr3_nt: TGTGCCAGCAGCGCCGCGGGGACTGGTCAAGAGACCCAGTACTTC

v_call: TRBV19
clone_size: .
d_call: TRBD1
j_call: TRBJ2-2
cdr3_aa: CASSRADRAGGELFF
cdr3_nt: TGTGCCAGTAGCCGGGCGGACAGGGCGGGCGGGGAGCTGTTTTTT

v_call: TRBV4-1
clone_size: .
d_call: TRBD2
j_call: TRBJ2-1
cdr3_aa: CASSQDHRAGLAGGTDSDEQFF
cdr3_nt: TGCGCCAGCAGCCAAGATCACCGGGCGGGACTAGCGGGAGGAACGGACTCGGATGAGCAGTTCTTC

v_call: TRBV11-2
clone_size: .
d_call: TRBD1
j_call: TRBJ2-7
cdr3_aa: CASSLVADRGIYEQYF
cdr3_nt: TGTGCCAGCAGCTTAGTAGCGGACAGGGGGATCTACGAGCAGTACTTC

v_call: TRBV15
clone_size: .
d_call: .
j_call: TRBJ1-2
cdr3_aa: CATSRGGVGYGYTF
cdr3_nt: TGTGCCACCAGCAGAGGGGGGGTAGGCTATGGCTACACCTTC

v_call: TRBV5-4
clone_size: once
d_call: TRBD2
j_call: TRBJ2-1
cdr3_aa: CASSFPSGLRDEQFF
cdr3_nt: TGTGCCAGCAGCTTCCCTAGCGGCCTCAGGGATGAGCAGTTCTTC

v_call: TRBV30
clone_size: .
d_call: .
j_call: TRBJ2-7
cdr3_aa: CAWIKSAGAGEQYF
cdr3_nt: TGTGCCTGGATTAAAAGCGCGGGGGCGGGCGAGCAGTACTTC

v_call: TRBV6-1
clone_size: .
d_call: .
j_call: TRBJ2-3
cdr3_aa: CASSEFRRGLTDTQYF
cdr3_nt: TGTGCCAGCAGTGAATTCCGACGGGGACTCACAGATACGCAGTATTTT

v_call: TRBV18
clone_size: .
d_call: .
j_call: TRBJ2-3
cdr3_aa: CASSHGVDTQYF
cdr3_nt: TGTGCCAGCTCCCACGGTGTGGATACGCAGTATTTT

v_call: TRBV9
clone_size: .
d_call: .
j_call: TRBJ2-5
cdr3_aa: CASSVGTAQETQYF
cdr3_nt: TGTGCCAGCAGCGTAGGCACAGCTCAAGAGACCCAGTACTTC

v_call: TRBV10-1
clone_size: once
d_call: TRBD1
j_call: TRBJ2-3
cdr3_aa: CASSERGRTDTQYF
cdr3_nt: TGCGCCAGCAGTGAAAGGGGGCGAACAGATACGCAGTATTTT

v_call: TRBV9
clone_size: .
d_call: TRBD2
j_call: TRBJ2-1
cdr3_aa: CASSVASGRIGEQFF
cdr3_nt: TGTGCCAGCAGCGTAGCTAGCGGGAGGATAGGGGAGCAGTTCTTC

v_call: TRBV18
clone_size: .
d_call: TRBD1
j_call: TRBJ2-1
cdr3_aa: CAEANPGGNFEQFF
cdr3_nt: TGTGCCGAAGCGAACCCAGGGGGTAATTTTGAGCAGTTCTTC

v_call: TRBV2
clone_size: .
d_call: TRBD2
j_call: TRBJ2-7
cdr3_aa: CASSEGRRDSGAYYEQYF
cdr3_nt: TGTGCCAGCAGTGAAGGACGAAGGGATAGCGGGGCCTACTACGAGCAGTACTTC

v_call: TRBV27
clone_size: .
d_call: TRBD1
j_call: TRBJ2-7
cdr3_aa: CASSPIGATGTGRFYEQYF
cdr3_nt: TGTGCCAGCAGTCCGATAGGGGCTACCGGGACAGGGAGATTCTACGAGCAGTACTTC

v_call: TRBV30
clone_size: .
d_call: TRBD2
j_call: TRBJ2-1
cdr3_aa: CAWSGLGTSGRASYNEQFF
cdr3_nt: TGTGCCTGGAGTGGCCTTGGGACTAGCGGGAGGGCCTCCTACAATGAGCAGTTCTTC

v_call: TRBV7-8
clone_size: .
d_call: .
j_call: TRBJ2-7
cdr3_aa: CASSLRSGGISYEQYF
cdr3_nt: TGTGCCAGCAGCTTAAGGTCAGGGGGGATCTCCTACGAGCAGTACTTC

v_call: TRBV19
clone_size: .
d_call: TRBD1
j_call: TRBJ1-1
cdr3_aa: CASRITGVTEAFF
cdr3_nt: TGTGCCAGTAGAATTACAGGGGTAACTGAAGCTTTCTTT

v_call: TRBV7-9
clone_size: .
d_call: .
j_call: TRBJ2-7
cdr3_aa: CASSPAYEQYF
cdr3_nt: TGTGCCAGCAGCCCCGCCTACGAGCAGTACTTC

v_call: TRBV27
clone_size: .
d_call: TRBD2
j_call: TRBJ2-7
cdr3_aa: CATSPGGSLSYEQYF
cdr3_nt: TGTGCCACCTCTCCGGGCGGGAGCCTATCCTACGAGCAGTACTTC

v_call: TRBV27
clone_size: .
d_call: TRBD1
j_call: TRBJ2-2
cdr3_aa: CASSRQGRTTNTGELFF
cdr3_nt: TGTGCCAGCAGCCGACAGGGAAGGACAACGAACACCGGGGAGCTGTTTTTT

v_call: TRBV6-6
clone_size: .
d_call: TRBD2
j_call: TRBJ2-1
cdr3_aa: CASSSTSGGVDEQFF
cdr3_nt: TGTGCCAGCAGTTCGACTAGCGGGGGCGTGGATGAGCAGTTCTTC

v_call: TRBV9
clone_size: .
d_call: .
j_call: TRBJ2-7
cdr3_aa: CASSVGPSSSYEQYF
cdr3_nt: TGTGCCAGCAGCGTAGGTCCCTCGTCCTCCTACGAGCAGTACTTC

v_call: TRBV6-1
clone_size: .
d_call: TRBD2
j_call: TRBJ2-3
cdr3_aa: CASTTGTSITDTQYF
cdr3_nt: TGTGCCAGCACCACCGGGACTAGCATCACAGATACGCAGTATTTT

v_call: TRBV6-5
clone_size: .
d_call: .
j_call: TRBJ1-1
cdr3_aa: CASPTRGGAEAFF
cdr3_nt: TGTGCCAGCCCGACCCGGGGAGGGGCTGAAGCTTTCTTT

v_call: TRBV2
clone_size: .
d_call: TRBD1
j_call: TRBJ1-4
cdr3_aa: CASSTGGAGEKLFF
cdr3_nt: TGTGCCAGCAGTACAGGGGGCGCTGGGGAAAAACTGTTTTTT

v_call: TRBV7-3
clone_size: .
d_call: TRBD2
j_call: TRBJ2-1
cdr3_aa: CASSVGGVGYNEQFF
cdr3_nt: TGTGCCAGCAGTGTCGGGGGGGTCGGGTACAATGAGCAGTTCTTC

v_call: TRBV5-4
clone_size: few
d_call: TRBD1
j_call: TRBJ2-5
cdr3_aa: CASSTEGAGETQYF
cdr3_nt: TGTGCCAGCAGCACCGAGGGGGCAGGGGAGACCCAGTACTTC

v_call: TRBV19
clone_size: .
d_call: TRBD1
j_call: TRBJ1-1
cdr3_aa: CASSISGQGPNTEAFF
cdr3_nt: TGTGCCAGTAGTATTAGTGGACAGGGGCCTAACACTGAAGCTTTCTTT

v_call: TRBV29-1
clone_size: few
d_call: TRBD2
j_call: TRBJ2-3
cdr3_aa: CSVRGGTDTQYF
cdr3_nt: TGCAGCGTTCGGGGGGGTACAGATACGCAGTATTTT

v_call: TRBV10-3
clone_size: .
d_call: TRBD1
j_call: TRBJ2-1
cdr3_aa: CAISEQQGLGNEQFF
cdr3_nt: TGTGCCATCAGTGAGCAACAGGGGCTGGGGAATGAGCAGTTCTTC

v_call: TRBV29-1
clone_size: .
d_call: .
j_call: TRBJ2-1
cdr3_aa: CSVEDPEGLHYSYNEQFF
cdr3_nt: TGCAGCGTTGAAGATCCGGAGGGCTTACACTACTCCTACAATGAGCAGTTCTTC

v_call: TRBV4-2
clone_size: .
d_call: TRBD1
j_call: TRBJ1-2
cdr3_aa: CASSQVSAGQDANGYTF
cdr3_nt: TGTGCCAGCAGCCAAGTATCTGCGGGACAGGACGCCAATGGCTACACCTTC

v_call: TRBV5-4
clone_size: .
d_call: .
j_call: TRBJ1-2
cdr3_aa: CASSSLLGRRGYTF
cdr3_nt: TGTGCCAGCAGCTCCCTACTTGGGAGGCGGGGCTACACCTTC

v_call: TRBV30
clone_size: .
d_call: .
j_call: TRBJ1-6
cdr3_aa: CAWSIAGQGNSPLHF
cdr3_nt: TGTGCCTGGAGTATCGCCGGGCAGGGTAATTCACCCCTCCACTTT

v_call: TRBV7-2
clone_size: .
d_call: TRBD1
j_call: TRBJ1-5
cdr3_aa: CASSLVTGTNQPQHF
cdr3_nt: TGTGCCAGCAGCTTAGTGACAGGGACCAATCAGCCCCAGCATTTT

v_call: TRBV7-9
clone_size: .
d_call: .
j_call: TRBJ2-7
cdr3_aa: CASSLGRADYEQYF
cdr3_nt: TGTGCCAGCAGCTTAGGGCGGGCTGACTACGAGCAGTACTTC

v_call: TRBV12-5
clone_size: .
d_call: .
j_call: TRBJ2-1
cdr3_aa: CASATPGGAYNEQFF
cdr3_nt: TGTGCTAGTGCCACACCCGGCGGAGCCTACAATGAGCAGTTCTTC